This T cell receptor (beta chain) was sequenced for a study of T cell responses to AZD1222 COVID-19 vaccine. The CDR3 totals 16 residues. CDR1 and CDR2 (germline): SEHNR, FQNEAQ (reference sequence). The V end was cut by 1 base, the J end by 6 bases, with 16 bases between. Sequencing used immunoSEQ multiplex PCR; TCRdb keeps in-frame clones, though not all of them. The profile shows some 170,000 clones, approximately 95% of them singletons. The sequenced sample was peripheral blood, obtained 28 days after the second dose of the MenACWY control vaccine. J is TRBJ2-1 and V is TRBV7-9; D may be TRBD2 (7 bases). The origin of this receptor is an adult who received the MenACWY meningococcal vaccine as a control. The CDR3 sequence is CASSLVGGAASNEQFF. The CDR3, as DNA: TGTGCCAGCAGCTTAGTTGGGGGGGCCGCCTCCAATGAGCAGTTCTTC.